In this sample, the clone carrying this T cell receptor (beta chain) turned up many times. Its antigen is not identified. These data are taken from a study of blood T cells in healthy people across ages. Study conclusions and caveats: CMV status of donors was unknown, possibly confounding expanded clonotype changes. Aged donors had fewer naive CD4+ cells and lower diversity than long-lived donors.

Deletions cut 6 bases from V and 3 bases from J, with 14 bases between. This CDR3 contains 15 residues. Through a sample-barcoded 5' primer and a J-beta primer mix, a second PCR was run for roughly 7 to 11 cycles. TCRdb reprocessed the 5' RACE reads via MiXCR and lists one record per CDR3 protein. The repertoire consists of around 870,000 distinct CDR3 sequences, with roughly 26% occurring once and the leading ten covering 15% to 20%. The sample, roughly 9.5 milliliters of peripheral blood, was drawn from each donor. Sequenced sample: blood. This TCR was recovered from a woman older than 75 in good health. The chain has TRBV12-3 or TRBV12-4 and TRBJ2-2, with D tentatively TRBD1 or TRBD2 (5 bases each). In nucleotides, the CDR3 is TGTGCCAGCAGAACCCGGGACCCCTACACCGGGGAGCTGTTTTTT. Protein: CASRTRDPYTGELFF.